This record concerns one T cell receptor (beta chain) sequence. The germline V gene encodes CDR1 LGHDT and CDR2 YNNKEL (reference sequence). CDR3 length equals 13 residues. The V gene lost 4 bases and the J gene lost 9 bases, with 15 bases spanning the gap. Clones were sequenced by immunoSEQ multiplex PCR, and TCRdb holds only the in-frame ones, with some missing. The sample has about 120,000 clones, approximately 84% seen once. This entry comes from a study of blood T cell repertoires in COVID-19. Study context: Both acute and convalescent COVID-19 samples were obtained from the United States, Italy and Spain. In each case, the material was cDNA or gDNA derived from T cells, B-cell-depleted T cells, or PBMCs.

The J gene is TRBJ2-5, the V gene TRBV3-1 (or the pseudogene TRBV3-2); maybe TRBD1 (5 bases). The source material was peripheral blood. The receptor comes from a man in his 70s with active or convalescent COVID-19. This CDR3 reads CASSPGRAVPQYF. CDR3 DNA sequence: TGTGCCAGCAGCCCGGGCAGGGCGGTCCCCCAGTACTTC.